This entry lists 26 T cell receptor beta chains sequenced from one sample in a study of blood T cells in healthy people across ages. Then a second PCR, running about 6 to 12 cycles, was carried out with a sample-barcoded 5' primer and a J-beta primer mix. TCRdb independently ran MiXCR on the 5' RACE reads; one entry per CDR3 protein. Among about 2 million distinct CDR3 sequences listed, around 48% were seen once. The sequencing sample was made of blood. The source is a woman between 40 and 50 years old in good health.

This clonotype was seen more than once but under ten times. The V and J genes are TRBV5-1 and TRBJ1-4; D unclear. The CDR3 loop spans 14 amino acids. Trimming cost V 4 bases and J 8 bases, with 15 bases left between them. Germline V gene sequence: CDR1 SGHRS, CDR2 YFSETQ. The CDR3 nucleotides are TGCGCCAGCAGCCCAACGACAAATTCCGAAAAACTGTTTTTT. Translation: CASSPTTNSEKLFF.

The V gene is TRBV12-3 or TRBV12-4, the J gene TRBJ1-2; 7 nucleotides line up with TRBD1. With 3 bases clipped from V and 8 bases from J, the junction kept 12 bases outside the gene matches. The CDR3 is 15 amino acids. The CDR3 DNA reads TGTGCCAGCAGTTTGAGGGCGACAGGGCGGCGCGGCTACACCTTC. Translated: CASSLRATGRRGYTF.

This clonotype has just a few counts. The rearrangement uses TRBV15 and TRBJ2-4; D is unclear. CDR1 and CDR2 (germline): LNHNV, YYDKDF (reference sequence). This CDR3 has 16 residues. Trimming stripped 0 bases from V and 0 bases from J, with 9 bases between. CDR3 loop: CATSREAELAKNIQYF. The CDR3 DNA reads as TGTGCCACCAGCAGAGAGGCAGAACTAGCCAAAAACATTCAGTACTTC. The full variable domain, rest sourced from reference TRBV15 and TRBJ2-4, is DAMVIQNPRYQVTQFGKPVTLSCSQTLNHNVMYWYQQKSSQAPKLLFHYYDKDFNNEADTPDNFQSRRPNTSFCFLDIRSPGLGDTAMYLCATSREAELAKNIQYFGAGTRLSVL.

This clonotype has just a few counts. This chain links TRBV12-3 or TRBV12-4 with TRBJ1-2; no firm D call. This CDR3 spans 13 amino acids. Trimming shortened V by 5 bases and J by 5 bases, and 12 bases separated the two germline ends. In DNA form, the CDR3 reads TGTGCCAGCAGTCAAGGACGGCAATATGGCTACACCTTC. This translates into CASSQGRQYGYTF.

The rearrangement uses TRBV25-1 and TRBJ2-7, with a tentative D call TRBD2 (6 bases). The germline CDR1 and CDR2 sequences are MGHDK and SYGVNS. There are 15 residues in the CDR3. V dropped 3 bases and J dropped 2 bases, with 14 bases sitting between them. In DNA, the CDR3 is TGTGCCAGCAGTGATTTCGCGGGGACGGCCTACGAGCAGTACTTC. It codes for CASSDFAGTAYEQYF.

This chain links TRBV11-2 with TRBJ1-2; D not certain. The CDR3 consists of 15 residues. Germline V gives CDR1 SGHAT, CDR2 FQNNGV. V was trimmed by 4 bases and J by 2 bases, leaving 14 bases between them. DNA of the CDR3: TGTGCCAGCAGCTCTACCCCGGCGGGAAACTATGGCTACACCTTC. Its protein is CASSSTPAGNYGYTF. The full variable domain, its missing parts supplied by reference TRBV11-2 and TRBJ1-2, is EAGVAQSPRYKIIEKRQSVAFWCNPISGHATLYWYQQILGQGPKLLIQFQNNGVVDDSQLPKDRFSAERLKGVDSTLKIQPAKLEDSAVYLCASSSTPAGNYGYTFGSGTRLTVV.

This chain joins TRBV27 and TRBJ2-5; D ambiguous. Trimming removed 1 base from V and 1 base from J, with 13 bases in between. This CDR3 has 16 amino acids. Germline loops: CDR1 MNHEY, CDR2 SMNVEV (reference sequence). This CDR3 is CASSLFEAGLQETQYF. The CDR3 nucleotides are TGTGCCAGCAGTTTATTTGAAGCAGGCCTCCAAGAGACCCAGTACTTC.

The rearrangement uses TRBV13 and TRBJ1-6, with 7 nucleotides matching TRBD1. The trim removed 1 base at V and 11 bases at J, leaving 2 bases unmatched. The CDR3 totals 13 residues. Germline loops: CDR1 PRHDT, CDR2 FYEKMQ (reference sequence). As DNA, the CDR3 is TGTGCCAGCAGCTTAGACAGGGGTCCACCCCTCCACTTT. The encoded protein is CASSLDRGPPLHF.

The chain employs TRBV7-3 and TRBJ1-2, with TRBD1 identical over 9 bases. Per the germline V gene, CDR1 is SGHTA and CDR2 is FQGTGA. The CDR3 consists of 17 residues. V shed 5 bases and J 4 bases; nucleotides not matched to a gene: 14. In nucleotides, the CDR3 is TGTGCCAGCAGCCCGGGAGGACAGGGGTCGCCCCCCTATGGCTACACCTTC. Translating it yields CASSPGGQGSPPYGYTF. Variable domain in full (rest from reference TRBV7-3 and TRBJ1-2): GAGVSQTPSNKVTEKGKYVELRCDPISGHTALYWYRQSLGQGPEFLIYFQGTGAADDSGLPNDRFFAVRPEGSVSTLKIQRTERGDSAVYLCASSPGGQGSPPYGYTFGSGTRLTVV.

This clonotype was seen just once. This chain connects TRBV29-1 to TRBJ1-1; TRBD1 might be the D (5 bases). Germline V CDR1 and CDR2: SQVTM, ANQGSEA. The length of the CDR3 is 14 residues. CDR3 protein: CSSLGELRGTEAFF. As DNA, the CDR3 is TGCAGTTCCTTGGGGGAGCTCAGAGGGACTGAAGCTTTCTTT.

The chain combines TRBV11-2 with TRBJ2-7, with 8 bases fitting TRBD2. V trimming: 5 bases; J trimming: 2 bases; junction bases outside the gene matches: 5. The CDR3 has 14 amino acids. Germline CDR1 and CDR2: SGHAT and FQNNGV. The DNA for the CDR3 is TGTGCCAGCAGCCGGGACGGGGGGGCCTACGAGCAGTACTTC. Protein: CASSRDGGAYEQYF.

This chain joins TRBV5-1 and TRBJ1-5; possibly TRBD1 for D (6 bases). Germline V lookup: CDR1 SGHRS, CDR2 YFSETQ. This CDR3 is 15 amino acids long. V was trimmed by 7 bases and J by 9 bases, leaving 23 bases between them. CDR3 sequence: CASSPITGSGRPQHF. In DNA, the CDR3 is TGCGCCAGCTCACCCATAACAGGGAGTGGTCGGCCCCAGCATTTT.

The chain uses TRBV5-1 and TRBJ1-2, with 8 bases aligning to TRBD1. From germline, CDR1 is SGHRS and CDR2 YFSETQ. The CDR3 totals 13 residues. V shed 4 bases and J 4 bases; nucleotides not matched to a gene: 3. The CDR3 bases are TGCGCCAGCAGCCGGGACAGGATCTATGGCTACACCTTC. Residues: CASSRDRIYGYTF. Drawing the rest from reference TRBV5-1 and TRBJ1-2, the complete variable domain is KAGVTQTPRYLIKTRGQQVTLSCSPISGHRSVSWYQQTPGQGLQFLFEYFSETQRNKGNFPGRFSGRQFSNSRSEMNVSTLELGDSALYLCASSRDRIYGYTFGSGTRLTVV.

This clonotype was seen a few times. The CDR3 bases are TGCAGTGCTGGGACAGGACCCGAGCAGTACTTC. Its protein product is CSAGTGPEQYF. V usage is TRBV20-1 and J usage is TRBJ2-7, with 8 bases identical to TRBD1. Germline CDR1 and CDR2: DFQATT and SNEGSKA (reference sequence). The CDR3 runs 11 residues. V trimming: 5 bases; J trimming: 6 bases; junction bases outside the gene matches: 3.

This clonotype was seen once. The gene calls are TRBV4-2 and TRBJ1-1; D possibly corresponds to TRBD1 (6 bases). The V and J ends lost 4 bases and 5 bases respectively, with 20 bases between them. The CDR3 consists of 16 residues. Germline CDR1 reads LGHNA; CDR2 reads YNFKEQ. The CDR3, as DNA: TGTGCCAGCAGCCCCGTTCAGGGGTTGGGTGGGACTGAAGCTTTCTTT. This translates into CASSPVQGLGGTEAFF.

J is TRBJ1-2 and V is TRBV7-9; 9 bases line up with TRBD1. Germline CDR1 is SEHNR and CDR2 is FQNEAQ (reference sequence). V lost 1 base, J lost 6 bases, and 3 bases stayed unmatched. The CDR3 is made up of 14 amino acids. In nucleotides, the CDR3 is TGTGCCAGCAGCTTAGGGACAGGGGTGGATGGCTACACCTTC. Amino acid sequence: CASSLGTGVDGYTF.

The chain couples TRBV20-1 to TRBJ2-7, with D perhaps given as TRBD1 or TRBD2 (5 bases each). The CDR3 has 15 amino acids. Germline V gene sequence: CDR1 DFQATT, CDR2 SNEGSKA (reference sequence). V gave up 6 bases and J gave up 3 bases, with 21 bases separating them. The CDR3 nucleotides are TGCAGTGCCCCGCCGGGGACGAACAAGCGCTACGAGCAGTACTTC. Residues: CSAPPGTNKRYEQYF.

The table lists this clonotype with a few counts. The chain links TRBV6-5 to TRBJ2-7; 9 nucleotides match TRBD1. The germline V gene encodes CDR1 MNHEY and CDR2 SVGAGI. The CDR3 extends over 15 amino acids. V shed 6 bases and J 2 bases; nucleotides not matched to a gene: 8. The CDR3 region has the DNA TGTGCCAGCAGAGCCGGGACAGGGTACACCTACGAGCAGTACTTC. Translating it yields CASRAGTGYTYEQYF.

DNA of the CDR3: TGCAGCGCCCCGGGACTAGCGGGGGGAACTCAAGAGACCCAGTTCTTC. This codes for CSAPGLAGGTQETQFF. The V call is TRBV29-1, the J call TRBJ2-5, with 15 bases identical to TRBD2. The J call is in doubt because the DNA end fits TRBJ2-1 better. This CDR3 has 16 amino acids. The germline V gene has CDR1 SQVTM and CDR2 ANQGSEA.

This clonotype appeared a few times. The chain joins TRBV2 to TRBJ2-4; TRBD2 matches at 12 bases. The J call may be mistaken, given a closer DNA end match to TRBJ2-7. The CDR3 length is 18 residues. The germline V gene encodes CDR1 SNHLY and CDR2 FYNNEI. The CDR3: CASSEALFATSGGYEQYF. The CDR3 nucleotides read TGTGCCAGCAGTGAAGCGTTGTTTGCGACTAGCGGGGGTTACGAGCAGTACTTC.

The J gene is TRBJ2-1, the V gene TRBV7-2; weak D call: TRBD2 (6 bases). Looked up from germline, CDR1 is SGHTA and CDR2 is FQGNSA. This CDR3 is built from 15 residues. V was clipped by 2 bases and J by 9 bases, with 17 bases between them. The CDR3 DNA is TGTGCCAGCAGCTTAATACCCGGGGGTCCCAGTGAGCAGTTCTTC. Its translation is CASSLIPGGPSEQFF.

In this sample, this clonotype turned up a few times. The DNA of the CDR3 is TGCGCCAGCAGCCATGAAGACAGGAATCAAGAGACCCAGTACTTC. Its protein is CASSHEDRNQETQYF. The chain carries TRBV4-1 and TRBJ2-5; D is perhaps TRBD1 (6 bases). The CDR3 contains 15 residues. Germline loops: CDR1 MGHRA, CDR2 YSYEKL. Trimming took off 3 bases at V and 2 bases at J, with 13 bases between the two ends.

The chain uses TRBV20-1 and TRBJ1-4; D is unclear. Germline lookup yields CDR1 DFQATT and CDR2 SNEGSKA (reference sequence). The V end lost 1 base, the J end lost 0 bases, and 9 bases lay between the germline ends. The CDR3 has 15 residues. CDR3 residues: CSARASLPTNEKLFF. In nucleotides, the CDR3 is TGCAGTGCTAGAGCCTCTCTTCCAACTAATGAAAAACTGTTTTTT.

This clonotype was detected many times. This chain links TRBV7-9 with TRBJ2-5; tentative D call: TRBD2 (6 bases). Germline lookup yields CDR1 SEHNR and CDR2 FQNEAQ (reference sequence). The CDR3 is 15 residues long. The V end lost 5 bases, the J end lost 5 bases, and 18 bases lay between the germline ends. This chain's CDR3 is CASSPGTAAWETQYF. CDR3 in DNA: TGTGCCAGCAGCCCCGGGACTGCGGCATGGGAGACCCAGTACTTC.

This chain joins TRBV20-1 and TRBJ2-7, with a weak D call TRBD1 (6 bases). The V and J ends lost 6 bases and 6 bases respectively, with 21 bases between them. The germline CDR1 and CDR2 sequences are DFQATT and SNEGSKA (reference sequence). CDR3 length: 14 amino acids. The CDR3 nucleotides are TGCAGTGCGGTTACGACAGGCTCCTCGGGCGAGCAGTACTTC. Residues: CSAVTTGSSGEQYF.

This chain joins TRBV7-2 and TRBJ2-5, with TRBD2 as a possible D gene (6 bases). Trimming removed 5 bases from V and 2 bases from J, with 21 bases in between. Germline CDR1 SGHTA, CDR2 FQGNSA. The CDR3 totals 17 residues. The CDR3 loop is CASSLNAGSSAQETQYF. The DNA for the CDR3 is TGTGCCAGCAGCCTCAACGCCGGGAGCTCGGCGCAAGAGACCCAGTACTTC.